This T cell receptor beta chain emerged from a study of blood T cells in healthy people across ages. Findings and caveats of the study: Expanded clonotype shifts may have been confounded, as the donors had an unknown CMV status.

Together with a sample-barcoded 5' primer, a J-beta primer mix was included in a second PCR lasting about 7 to 12 cycles. Through a template-switch adaptor with 12 random nucleotides, each cDNA molecule received a tag. TCRdb processed the 5' RACE reads anew with MiXCR; each CDR3 protein has one entry. The sample comprises 1.5 million to 2 million distinct CDR3 sequences, about 35% of which are singletons, and 10% to 12% rests with the top ten. There are 14 residues in the CDR3. Trimming pared 2 bases from V and 2 bases from J, leaving 9 bases between. Germline CDR1 ENHRY, CDR2 SYGVKD. This clonotype has more than one count but fewer than ten. Antigen specificity is unknown.

The sequencing sample was made of blood. V gene TRBV10-3 combines with J gene TRBJ1-2; D is uncertain. This sequence originates from a woman in her thirties in good health. This CDR3 is CAISEVGSNYGYTF. Written as DNA, the CDR3 is TGTGCCATCAGTGAGGTCGGTTCCAACTATGGCTACACCTTC.